The clone carrying this TCR beta chain is a singleton in its sample. The data were taken from a study of T cell responses to AZD1222 COVID-19 vaccine. CDR1 is KGHDR, CDR2 SFDVKD, per germline. V lost 4 bases and J lost 8, with 17 bases in between. The CDR3 runs 15 residues. Only in-frame clones appear in the TCRdb table, and some are missing; sequencing was by immunoSEQ multiplex PCR. The table shows 95,000 to 100,000 clones, with about 89% occurring only once. V is TRBV24-1 and J is TRBJ2-1; possible D gene TRBD1, 5 bases. The TCR comes from an adult who received the AZD1222 COVID-19 vaccine. The sample consisted of peripheral blood, taken 28 days after the second AZD1222 dose. CDR3 nucleotides: TGTGCCACCAGTGACCCTGGTTCAGGGTACGATGAGCAGTTCTTC. It translates to CATSDPGSGYDEQFF.